The 20 T cell receptor beta chains reported below all come from one sample, sequenced in a study of naive and memory T cell subsets. Study findings and constraints: Naive repertoires, especially CD8, held a few larger clonotypes, possibly memory cells re-expressing CD45RA.

Antigen specificity for these receptors is unknown. Both TRBC1 and TRBC2 were covered by a beta constant-region primer of two equimolar oligonucleotides. Ligated cDNA was amplified by four rounds of PCR with nested alpha and beta constant-region primers and SP2. Using its own MiXCR run on the UMI-ligation and nested PCR reads, TCRdb lists one record per CDR3 protein. The sample comprises more than 120,000 distinct CDR3 sequences, approximately 21% of which are singletons, and more than 0.6% rests with the top ten. The sample was naive CD8+ T cells from blood. The receptors originated from a human donor in good health.

At least ten counts were recorded for this clonotype. This chain connects TRBV18 to TRBJ2-1; no reliable D call. V was trimmed by 10 bases and J by 6 bases, leaving 13 bases between them. Per the germline V gene, CDR1 is KGHSH and CDR2 is LQKENI. The CDR3 extends over 12 amino acids. The CDR3 DNA reads TGTGCCACCCCTCCCCTGGGCAATGAGCAGTTCTTC. Amino acids: CATPPLGNEQFF.

This clonotype was recorded at least ten times. The chain employs TRBV2 and TRBJ2-1; 14 bases align to TRBD2. Germline V gene data show CDR1 as SNHLY and CDR2 as FYNNEI. The CDR3 has 15 amino acids. The trim removed 6 bases at V and 4 bases at J, leaving 2 bases unmatched. In DNA form, the CDR3 reads TGTGCCAGCAGGGGGACTAGCGGGAGTTACAATGAGCAGTTCTTC. Its protein is CASRGTSGSYNEQFF. Drawing the rest from reference TRBV2 and TRBJ2-1, the complete variable domain is EPEVTQTPSHQVTQMGQEVILRCVPISNHLYFYWYRQILGQKVEFLVSFYNNEISEKSEIFDDQFSVERPDGSNFTLKIRSTKLEDSAMYFCASRGTSGSYNEQFFGPGTRLTVL.

This clonotype was counted a few times. This rearrangement joins TRBV13 to TRBJ1-2; unclear D gene. The CDR3 covers 14 residues. The V end lost 2 bases, the J end lost 2 bases, and 9 bases lay between the germline ends. Germline V gene data show CDR1 as PRHDT and CDR2 as FYEKMQ (reference sequence). CDR3 sequence: CASSLRISNYGYTF. The DNA for the CDR3 is TGTGCCAGCAGCTTACGGATTTCAAACTATGGCTACACCTTC.

This clonotype was observed once. The rearrangement links TRBV4-1 to TRBJ2-7; D unresolved. Trimming left V 1 base short and J 2 bases short, with 9 bases between. The CDR3 consists of 14 residues. The germline CDR1 and CDR2 sequences are MGHRA and YSYEKL. This chain's CDR3 is CASSQADQAYEQYF. DNA of the CDR3: TGCGCCAGCAGCCAAGCCGACCAGGCCTACGAGCAGTACTTC.

This clonotype turned up a few times. The V gene is TRBV12-3 or TRBV12-4, the J gene TRBJ2-6; no definite D call. V gave up 4 bases and J gave up 3 bases, with 10 bases separating them. The CDR3 is 15 amino acids. CDR3 region: CASSSLEDGANVLTF. Written as DNA, the CDR3 is TGTGCCAGCAGTTCGCTAGAGGATGGGGCCAACGTCCTGACTTTC.

This clonotype was seen a handful of times. CDR3 sequence reads: CSVPIFDGQGHGYTF. For the CDR3, the DNA is TGCAGCGTCCCGATATTCGATGGACAGGGCCATGGCTACACCTTC. V gene TRBV29-1 combines with J gene TRBJ1-2; 8 nucleotides match TRBD1. The V and J ends lost 6 bases and 6 bases, in that order; junction bases with no gene match: 15. Germline V gene data show CDR1 as SQVTM and CDR2 as ANQGSEA. The CDR3 is made up of 15 amino acids.

This clonotype was seen only once. The gene calls are TRBV23-1 and TRBJ2-7; D possibly corresponds to TRBD2 (5 bases). TRBV23-1 counts as an open reading frame of uncertain function. The CDR3 totals 15 residues. Trimming shortened V by 1 base and J by 5 bases, and 15 bases separated the two germline ends. CDR3: CASSQLRGFGNEQYF. Here the CDR3 DNA reads TGCGCCAGCAGTCAATTGCGAGGGTTCGGAAACGAGCAGTACTTC.

The chain combines TRBV5-1 with TRBJ1-3; D unresolved. V was pared by 5 bases and J by 2 bases, with 11 bases between. CDR1 and CDR2 from the germline V gene are SGHRS and YFSETQ. There are 14 residues in the CDR3. The CDR3 reads CASSQLGAGNTIYF. The CDR3 DNA sequence: TGCGCCAGCAGTCAACTTGGAGCTGGAAACACCATATATTTT. Filled out from reference TRBV5-1 and TRBJ1-3, the complete variable domain reads KAGVTQTPRYLIKTRGQQVTLSCSPISGHRSVSWYQQTPGQGLQFLFEYFSETQRNKGNFPGRFSGRQFSNSRSEMNVSTLELGDSALYLCASSQLGAGNTIYFGEGSWLTVV.

Concerning this clonotype: This is likely a read error, given that the CDR3 carries no conserved phenylalanine or tryptophan at its end. The chain links TRBV20-1 to TRBJ2-1; 9 bases agree with TRBD2. Germline V gives CDR1 DFQATT, CDR2 SNEGSKA (reference sequence). V was pared by 6 bases and J by 4 bases, with 7 bases of the junction left unmatched. This CDR3 spans 14 amino acids. CDR3 amino acids: CSAKTSGEYNEQFS. The CDR3 DNA sequence: TGCAGTGCCAAGACTAGCGGAGAATACAATGAGCAGTTCTCC.

The sample holds a few counts of this clonotype. This chain joins TRBV2 and TRBJ1-1; D is ambiguous. Germline CDR1 and CDR2: SNHLY and FYNNEI. This CDR3 is 10 amino acids long. V lost 8 bases to trimming and J lost 10 bases, with 11 bases between them. The CDR3 here is CASQSAGAFF. In nucleotides, the CDR3 is TGTGCCAGCCAGTCCGCAGGAGCTTTCTTT.

The rearrangement joins TRBV27 to TRBJ2-1; 12 bases fit TRBD2. The ends lost 6 bases at V and 4 bases at J; junction bases unmatched: 4. The CDR3 runs 15 residues. Per germline, CDR1 MNHEY and CDR2 SMNVEV (reference sequence). The CDR3 nucleotides read TGTGCCAGCAGAGAAGGACTAGCGGGATACAATGAGCAGTTCTTC. As protein: CASREGLAGYNEQFF.

This clonotype was counted ten times or more. This sequence joins TRBV5-4 and TRBJ2-2, with 11 bases identical to TRBD2. This CDR3 spans 18 amino acids. CDR1 SGHNT and CDR2 YYREEE come from the germline V gene (reference sequence). Trimming cost V 3 bases and J 0 bases; bases outside gene matches: 7. This CDR3 reads CASSWETSGATNTGELFF. CDR3 coding DNA: TGTGCCAGCAGCTGGGAGACTAGCGGGGCTACGAACACCGGGGAGCTGTTTTTT.

There are a few counts of this clonotype. V gene TRBV7-8 combines with J gene TRBJ2-7; 10 nucleotides agree with TRBD1. Germline lookup yields CDR1 SGHVS and CDR2 FQNEAQ. J was trimmed by 3 bases and V by 5 bases; bases with no gene match: 7. CDR3 length: 15 amino acids. This chain's CDR3 is CASSEPTGGRYEQYF. In DNA, the CDR3 is TGTGCCAGCAGCGAACCGACAGGGGGCCGCTACGAGCAGTACTTC.

This sequence joins TRBV12-3 or TRBV12-4 and TRBJ2-5; tentative D call: TRBD2 (5 bases). V lost 5 bases and J 3 bases, leaving 13 bases between the germline ends. There are 14 residues in the CDR3. The CDR3 reads CASSQTRREETQYF. DNA of the CDR3: TGTGCCAGCAGTCAGACAAGGCGGGAAGAGACCCAGTACTTC.

The chain joins TRBV4-3 to TRBJ2-4, with no clear D. V was cut by 0 bases and J by 3 bases, with 12 bases left in between. The CDR3 sequence is 16 residues long. CDR1 and CDR2 (germline): LGHNA, YSLEER. The DNA of the CDR3 is TGCGCCAGCAGCCAAGAGGTCCACGGTAGCAAAAACATTCAGTACTTC. Its translation: CASSQEVHGSKNIQYF.

CDR3 DNA: TGTGCCAGCAGCTCATCTTCAGGGGCCACCGGGGAGCTGTTTTTT. Translated, it gives CASSSSSGATGELFF. The rearrangement joins TRBV7-3 to TRBJ2-2; TRBD1 might be the D (6 bases). The V gene lost 4 bases and the J gene lost 4 bases, with 13 bases spanning the gap. The V gene's germline CDR1 is SGHTA and CDR2 FQGTGA. The CDR3 is 15 residues long.

This clonotype was seen a few times. This rearrangement joins TRBV4-1 to TRBJ1-5; TRBD1 matches 9 bases. With 4 bases clipped from V and 5 bases from J, the junction kept 6 bases outside the gene matches. The germline V gene encodes CDR1 MGHRA and CDR2 YSYEKL. The CDR3 has 15 amino acids. This chain's CDR3 is CASSPADRGHQPQHF. CDR3 in DNA: TGCGCCAGCAGCCCGGCGGACAGGGGACATCAGCCCCAGCATTTT.

A few counts support this clonotype. The rearrangement uses TRBV28 and TRBJ2-2; TRBD1 matches 9 bases. Germline V lookup: CDR1 MDHEN, CDR2 SYDVKM. J was trimmed by 3 bases and V by 10 bases; bases with no gene match: 6. The CDR3 consists of 14 residues. The DNA of the CDR3 is TGTGCCACACGGACAGGGGATTACACCGGGGAGCTGTTTTTT. Translated: CATRTGDYTGELFF.

The chain uses TRBV3-1 and TRBJ2-1; 10 bases map to TRBD2. The CDR3 runs to 15 residues. CDR1 is LGHDT and CDR2 is YNNKEL in the germline V gene (reference sequence). V shed 5 bases and J 1 base; nucleotides not matched to a gene: 2. As DNA, the CDR3 is TGTGCCAGCAGCTTGGGACTAGCGTCCTACAATGAGCAGTTCTTC. Protein sequence: CASSLGLASYNEQFF.

The chain couples TRBV28 to TRBJ2-3; no definite D call. This CDR3 has 15 amino acids. V shed 3 bases and J shed 4 bases, with 14 bases lying between them. CDR1 is MDHEN and CDR2 is SYDVKM in the germline V gene. Here the CDR3 DNA reads TGTGCCAGCAGTTTCGACTCCCCGAAGGCAGATACGCAGTATTTT. It translates to CASSFDSPKADTQYF. Based on the CDR3 plus reference TRBV28 and TRBJ2-3, the full variable domain is DVKVTQSSRYLVKRTGEKVFLECVQDMDHENMFWYRQDPGLGLRLIYFSYDVKMKEKGDIPEGYSVSREKKERFSLILESASTNQTSMYLCASSFDSPKADTQYFGPGTRLTVL.